This TCR beta chain derives from a study of human T cells and chemical hapten exposure. For the study at large: 2% DPC was applied to roughly 2 cm by roughly 2 cm of upper inner arm skin for sensitization.

MiXCR, applied by TCRdb to the RACE reads, yields one record per CDR3 protein. The sample holds 35,000 to 50,000 distinct CDR3 sequences, about 8.9% seen once. This CDR3 is built from 15 residues. CDR1 is GTSNPN and CDR2 is SVGIG in the germline V gene (reference sequence). V lost 0 bases and J lost 6; bases outside the gene matches: 6. Time point reported: patch test 2, 6 weeks after DPC sensitization. The treatment was: therapeutic diphenylcyclopropenone sensitization with weekly scalp DPC. Many counts were recorded for this clonotype. The receptor was derived from a woman aged 40 to 49 with alopecia areata. Some clones in this sample may be carry-over from other donors' samples. The chain is built from TRBV30 and TRBJ2-1; 9 bases align to TRBD2. The material was whole blood, obtained in connection with sensitization to the hapten diphenylcyclopropenone (DPC). The CDR3 loop is CAWSVRGLASNEQFF. The CDR3 region has the DNA TGTGCCTGGAGTGTACGAGGACTAGCGTCCAATGAGCAGTTCTTC.